This is a list of T cell receptor beta chains from one sample in a study of shared clonotypes between healthy human individuals. Data came from immunoSEQ multiplex PCR; TCRdb stores just in-frame clones and leaves some out. The repertoire holds 1.5 million to 2.5 million clones, with approximately 94% as singletons. The sample taken for sequencing was naive CD8+ T cells sorted from blood. These receptors were obtained from a young man in good health. Each CDR3 is given with its conserved first and last residue. D genes are given only for firm matches.

CDR3 length,D gene,J gene,V gene,CDR3 DNA,CDR3 protein
14,TRBD1,TRBJ1-5,TRBV7-9,TGTGCCAGCAGCGCACCGGGACAGGGTCAGCCCCAGCATTTT,CASSAPGQGQPQHF
12,NA,TRBJ2-7,TRBV13,TGTGCCAGCAGCCAGGGGCCCTACGAGCAGTACTTC,CASSQGPYEQYF
17,TRBD2,TRBJ2-2,TRBV4-3,TGCGCCAGCAGCCAAGATCGGCTAGCGGGAGCGGCCGGGGAGCTGTTTTTT,CASSQDRLAGAAGELFF
16,NA,TRBJ1-2,TRBV27,TGTGCCAGCAGTTTAATGGGGATGGGACATAACTATGGCTACACCTTC,CASSLMGMGHNYGYTF
11,NA,TRBJ2-1,TRBV5-4,TGTGCCAGCAGCTTGAGCGGGGAGCAGTTCTTC,CASSLSGEQFF
15,NA,TRBJ2-5,TRBV27,TGTGCCAGCAGTTTATCCCCAGGGCACCAAGAGACCCAGTACTTC,CASSLSPGHQETQYF
15,NA,TRBJ2-3,TRBV7-9,TGTGCCAGCAGCTTAGTTTCCGGGGCCACAGATACGCAGTATTTT,CASSLVSGATDTQYF
14,NA,TRBJ2-5,TRBV5-4,TGTGCCAGCAGCCCACAGGAGGGTCCGGAGACCCAGTACTTC,CASSPQEGPETQYF
13,TRBD1,TRBJ2-3,TRBV6-5,TGTGCCAGCAAGAAACAGGGGGCAGATACGCAGTATTTT,CASKKQGADTQYF
16,NA,TRBJ2-7,TRBV9,TGTGCCAGCAGCGTAGGAGGCAGCCCTACTTCCTACGAGCAGTACTTC,CASSVGGSPTSYEQYF
13,TRBD2,TRBJ2-7,TRBV10-1,TGCGCCAGCAGTGGACTAGCGGACAGTCAGCAGTACTTC,CASSGLADSQQYF
20,TRBD2,TRBJ2-3,TRBV4-3,TGCGCCAGCAGCCAAGATAGGCACGGACTAGCGGACACTAGCACAGATACGCAGTATTTT,CASSQDRHGLADTSTDTQYF
15,TRBD2,TRBJ2-7,TRBV5-1,TGCGCCAGCAGCCTGACTAGCGGAAGCTCCTACGAGCAGTACTTC,CASSLTSGSSYEQYF